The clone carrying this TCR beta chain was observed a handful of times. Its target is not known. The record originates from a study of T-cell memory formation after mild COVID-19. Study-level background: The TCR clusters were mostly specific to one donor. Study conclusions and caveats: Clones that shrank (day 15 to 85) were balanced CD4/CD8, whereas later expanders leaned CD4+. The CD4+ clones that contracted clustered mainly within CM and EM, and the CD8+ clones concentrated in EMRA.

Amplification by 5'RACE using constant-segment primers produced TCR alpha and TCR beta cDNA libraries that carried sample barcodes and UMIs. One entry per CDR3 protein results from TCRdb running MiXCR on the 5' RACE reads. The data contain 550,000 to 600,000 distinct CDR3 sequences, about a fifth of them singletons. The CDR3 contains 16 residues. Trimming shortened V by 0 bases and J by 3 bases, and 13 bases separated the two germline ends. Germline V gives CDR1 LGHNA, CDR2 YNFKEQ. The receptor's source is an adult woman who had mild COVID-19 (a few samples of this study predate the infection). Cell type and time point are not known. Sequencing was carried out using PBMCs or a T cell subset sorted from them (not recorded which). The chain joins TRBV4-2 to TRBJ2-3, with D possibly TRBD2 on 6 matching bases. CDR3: CASSQEPTTRTDTQYF. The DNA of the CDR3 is TGTGCCAGCAGCCAAGAGCCTACGACTAGAACAGATACGCAGTATTTT.